Presented here are 22 T cell receptor beta chains from one specimen sequenced in a study of blood T cell repertoires in COVID-19. Here immunoSEQ multiplex PCR was the method, and the copy in TCRdb shows in-frame clones only, minus some. The sample consists of tens of thousands of clones, approximately 80% of them appearing once. The sample was peripheral blood. The receptor source for this set is a man between 65 and 85 years old with acute or convalescent COVID-19.

This clone was detected only once. V is TRBV12-3 or TRBV12-4 and J is TRBJ1-5; D is ambiguous. The CDR3 is 13 amino acids. V was trimmed by 3 bases and J by 6 bases, leaving 9 bases between them. CDR3 loop: CASSFGVGQPQHF. For the CDR3, the DNA is TGTGCCAGCAGTTTCGGGGTTGGTCAGCCCCAGCATTTT.

The V and J genes are TRBV7-9 and TRBJ1-4; D not certain. V was pared by 3 bases and J by 9 bases, with 14 bases between. Germline CDR1 SEHNR, CDR2 FQNEAQ (reference sequence). The CDR3 runs to 14 residues. This chain's CDR3 is CASSLSEGGQKLFF. The CDR3, as DNA: TGTGCCAGCAGCTTGTCCGAAGGAGGTCAAAAACTGTTTTTT.

The J gene is TRBJ2-1, the V gene TRBV10-3; TRBD2 agrees at 12 bases. This CDR3 is 16 amino acids long. The J segment lost 4 bases and the V segment lost 8 bases, leaving 9 bases of the junction unmatched. CDR1 is ENHRY, CDR2 SYGVKD, per germline. CDR3 protein: CAISSPGLAGYNEQFF. The CDR3 DNA sequence: TGTGCCATCTCTTCCCCCGGACTAGCGGGATACAATGAGCAGTTCTTC.

The J gene is TRBJ2-2, the V gene TRBV27; 11 bases are a match to TRBD2. This CDR3 region has 15 residues. V shed 4 bases and J 4 bases; nucleotides not matched to a gene: 2. CDR1 MNHEY and CDR2 SMNVEV come from the germline V gene (reference sequence). The CDR3 bases are TGTGCCAGCAGTTCTACTAGCGGGAGCACCGGGGAGCTGTTTTTT. This translates into CASSSTSGSTGELFF.

The V and J genes are TRBV5-1 and TRBJ1-1, with unresolved D. V was shortened by 4 bases and J by 7 bases, with 14 bases between the two germline ends. The V gene's germline CDR1 is SGHRS and CDR2 YFSETQ. CDR3 length: 13 amino acids. This CDR3 is CASSTTFEGEAFF. DNA for the CDR3: TGCGCCAGCAGCACTACCTTTGAGGGTGAAGCTTTCTTT.

The chain is built from TRBV5-4 and TRBJ2-2; TRBD2 matches 11 bases. The V and J ends lost 10 bases and 6 bases, in that order; junction bases with no gene match: 17. This CDR3 comprises 17 residues. Germline values: CDR1 SGHNT, CDR2 YYREEE (reference sequence). The DNA for the CDR3 is TGTGCCGGAGTAGCGGGAGGGCCATTTCACGCTCCCGGGGAGCTGTTTTTT. Its protein product is CAGVAGGPFHAPGELFF.

This sequence joins TRBV28 and TRBJ2-7; a possible D gene is TRBD2 (7 bases). Between the trimmed V and J ends, which lost 3 bases and 4 bases, there was a span of 16 bases. The V gene's germline CDR1 is MDHEN and CDR2 SYDVKM. CDR3 size: 15 residues. DNA of the CDR3: TGTGCCAGCAGTTTGGGGGGGCTTGGAATATACGAGCAGTACTTC. This encodes CASSLGGLGIYEQYF.

The V call is TRBV18, the J call TRBJ2-1; D ambiguous. Germline V lookup: CDR1 KGHSH, CDR2 LQKENI. V lost 4 bases to trimming and J lost 0 bases, with 16 bases between them. CDR3 length: 17 amino acids. CDR3 amino acids: CASSQSQVPSSYNEQFF. The CDR3 coding sequence is TGTGCCAGCTCACAATCTCAGGTTCCGAGCTCCTACAATGAGCAGTTCTTC.

The rearrangement joins TRBV19 to TRBJ2-2; D not certain. The CDR3 sequence is 12 residues long. Germline V lookup: CDR1 LNHDA, CDR2 SQIVND (reference sequence). Deletions cut 10 bases from V and 1 base from J, with 7 bases between. This chain's CDR3 is CATTWNTGELFF. The CDR3 DNA is TGTGCCACGACTTGGAACACCGGGGAGCTGTTTTTT.

The chain has TRBV7-9 and TRBJ2-5; 15 nucleotides line up with TRBD2. The CDR3 is made up of 15 amino acids. Germline CDR1 SEHNR, CDR2 FQNEAQ (reference sequence). Trimming cost V 5 bases and J 6 bases; bases outside gene matches: 4. The CDR3 loop reads CASSAGLAGGQTQYF. The DNA of the CDR3 is TGTGCCAGCAGCGCGGGACTAGCGGGGGGACAGACCCAGTACTTC. Together with reference TRBV7-9 and TRBJ2-5, the CDR3 gives the full variable domain: DTGVSQNPRHKITKRGQNVTFRCDPISEHNRLYWYRQTLGQGPEFLTYFQNEAQLEKSRLLSDRFSAERPKGSFSTLEIQRTEQGDSAMYLCASSAGLAGGQTQYFGPGTRLLVL.

This clone is classed as medium-sized. This chain joins TRBV5-4 and TRBJ2-5; a weak D match, TRBD1 (5 bases). The V gene lost 0 bases and the J gene lost 7 bases, with 7 bases spanning the gap. Germline V gives CDR1 SGHNT, CDR2 YYREEE (reference sequence). This CDR3 is 12 amino acids long. This chain's CDR3 is CASSLGGGTQYF. As DNA, the CDR3 is TGTGCCAGCAGCTTGGGGGGCGGGACCCAGTACTTC.

This chain uses TRBV25-1 with TRBJ2-5; D perhaps matches TRBD2 (6 bases). With 1 base removed from V and 0 bases from J, the gap between germline ends came to 12 bases. CDR1 MGHDK and CDR2 SYGVNS come from the germline V gene. This CDR3 region has 16 residues. CDR3 protein: CASSEFAGGYQETQYF. The DNA of the CDR3 is TGTGCCAGCAGTGAATTTGCAGGAGGGTACCAAGAGACCCAGTACTTC.

The chain uses TRBV27 and TRBJ2-3; the match to TRBD2 covers 7 bases. Losses at the gene ends were 3 bases for V and 5 bases for J; bases not matched to a gene: 11. The V gene's germline CDR1 is MNHEY and CDR2 SMNVEV (reference sequence). The CDR3 sequence is 16 residues long. CDR3 sequence reads: CASSFRVGGRGDTQYF. The CDR3 DNA sequence: TGTGCCAGCAGTTTTAGAGTGGGGGGGAGAGGAGATACGCAGTATTTT.

This clone has a handful of counts. The rearrangement uses TRBV10-2 and TRBJ1-1, with 8 bases aligning to TRBD1. V gave up 7 bases and J gave up 1 base; unmatched junction bases: 5. The germline gives CDR1 WSHSY, CDR2 SAAADI. The CDR3 covers 14 residues. The CDR3 sequence is CASNLDRANTEAFF. The CDR3 DNA reads as TGCGCCAGCAACCTGGACAGGGCGAACACTGAAGCTTTCTTT.

This clone occurred once. V usage is TRBV18 and J usage is TRBJ2-7; D is unresolved. The germline CDR1 and CDR2 sequences are KGHSH and LQKENI. The CDR3 spans 14 residues. V was clipped by 5 bases and J by 0 bases, with 11 bases between them. The CDR3 nucleotides read TGTGCCAGCTCATCAACGACAAGCTCCTACGAGCAGTACTTC. This gives the protein CASSSTTSSYEQYF.

The chain employs TRBV5-1 and TRBJ1-1; D gene unclear. The CDR3 sequence is 15 residues long. Germline assignment: CDR1 SGHRS and CDR2 YFSETQ. Trimming removed 0 bases at V and 4 bases at J, with 13 bases between. CDR3 nucleotides: TGCGCCAGCAGCTTGGATGAGGGTGTCGGCACTGAAGCTTTCTTT. Protein: CASSLDEGVGTEAFF.

The CDR3 is CASSQERGMFGYTF. The CDR3 DNA is TGTGCCAGCAGCCAAGAGAGGGGGATGTTTGGCTACACCTTC. The chain links TRBV4-2 to TRBJ1-2; TRBD1 might be the D (6 bases). Germline-derived CDR1 and CDR2 are LGHNA and YNFKEQ. The CDR3 has 14 amino acids. V lost 0 bases and J lost 7, with 12 bases in between.

This chain uses TRBV7-2 with TRBJ2-7, with TRBD2 matching 10 bases. J was trimmed by 5 bases and V by 3 bases; bases with no gene match: 4. CDR1 SGHTA and CDR2 FQGNSA come from the germline V gene. The CDR3 totals 14 residues. The CDR3: CASSFGTSVDEQYF. The CDR3 DNA reads TGTGCCAGCAGCTTCGGGACTAGCGTTGACGAGCAGTACTTC.

This CDR3 reads CASSQEPGPLDYGYTF. Here the CDR3 DNA reads TGCGCCAGCAGCCAAGAACCAGGGCCTCTAGACTATGGCTACACCTTC. The rearrangement joins TRBV4-1 to TRBJ1-2; the D gene is possibly TRBD1 (5 bases). The CDR3 length is 16 residues. The V gene's germline CDR1 is MGHRA and CDR2 YSYEKL. V was trimmed by 0 bases and J by 3 bases, leaving 14 bases between them.

This clone showed up just once. J is TRBJ1-1 and V is TRBV7-2; 7 nucleotides line up with TRBD1. J lost 1 base, V lost 1 base, and 3 bases had no gene match. Germline V CDR1 and CDR2: SGHTA, FQGNSA. The CDR3 totals 15 residues. The CDR3: CASSLGGQRNTEAFF. CDR3 DNA: TGTGCCAGCAGCTTAGGGGGACAGAGGAACACTGAAGCTTTCTTT.

V gene TRBV5-1 combines with J gene TRBJ2-7; TRBD2 might be the D (6 bases). Germline lookup yields CDR1 SGHRS and CDR2 YFSETQ. Trimming took 4 bases from V and 6 from J, leaving 17 bases between them. The CDR3 totals 14 residues. Here the CDR3 DNA reads TGCGCCAGCAGCCCTTCGACTAGTCTAGGCGAGCAGTACTTC. It yields the protein CASSPSTSLGEQYF.

CDR3 loop: CASSSSLDRPNTEAFF. CDR3 DNA sequence: TGTGCCAGCAGCTCCTCACTTGACAGGCCGAACACTGAAGCTTTCTTT. The chain carries TRBV7-9 and TRBJ1-1, with a tentative D call TRBD1 (6 bases). CDR1 and CDR2 (germline): SEHNR, FQNEAQ (reference sequence). The ends were cut back, 4 bases at V and 1 base at J, with 16 bases in the middle. The CDR3 runs to 16 residues.